Detailed here is one T cell receptor beta chain. MiXCR was run by TCRdb on the 5' RACE reads, yielding one entry per CDR3 protein. The table includes roughly 690,000 distinct CDR3 sequences, over 20% detected once. These data come from a study of identical twins. CDR3 length equals 11 residues. Germline V gene lookup returns CDR1 SEHNR and CDR2 FQNEAQ (reference sequence). V lost 1 base to trimming and J lost 13 bases, with 5 bases between them. This same sample was also part of a study on T cells expressing NK-cell markers.

The rearrangement links TRBV7-9 to TRBJ2-6; D call uncertain. This TCR was recovered from a woman between 18 and 29 years old in good health. Sequencing used PBMCs. The CDR3, as DNA: TGTGCCAGCAGCTTAGGCGTAGTCCTGACTTTC. Its translation is CASSLGVVLTF.